One sample yielded the 18 T cell receptor beta chains listed below, sequenced in a study of radiotherapy plus CTLA-4 blockade in lung cancer. Sequenced by immunoSEQ multiplex PCR; TCRdb stores in-frame clones only, minus some. The sample records roughly 76,000 clones, 70% to 80% being singletons. The specimen was peripheral blood, collected from a patient treated with radiotherapy plus ipilimumab. These receptors were obtained from a human donor with non-small cell lung cancer whose response to radiotherapy plus ipilimumab could not be evaluated.

The rearrangement joins TRBV4-2 to TRBJ2-7, with 12 positions matching TRBD2. The germline V gene has CDR1 LGHNA and CDR2 YNFKEQ. The CDR3 has 15 residues. Trimming took 1 base from V and 2 from J; bases not matched to a gene: 0. DNA of the CDR3: TGTGCCAGCAGCCAAGGGACTAGCGGGGCCTACGAGCAGTACTTC. Amino acids: CASSQGTSGAYEQYF.

This clone showed up just a few times. The J gene is TRBJ1-3, the V gene TRBV2, with D unresolved. The germline V gene has CDR1 SNHLY and CDR2 FYNNEI. The V and J ends lost 4 bases and 2 bases respectively, with 9 bases between them. The CDR3 runs 14 residues. CDR3 bases: TGTGCCAGCAGTGCAGCCGGAGCTGGAAACACCATATATTTT. Its protein is CASSAAGAGNTIYF.

The V and J genes are TRBV5-4 and TRBJ2-5; D not certain. Germline values: CDR1 SGHNT, CDR2 YYREEE (reference sequence). V lost 0 bases and J lost 5, with 11 bases in between. The CDR3 loop spans 14 amino acids. Written as DNA, the CDR3 is TGTGCCAGCAGCTTGGGCGTGGGCAGGGAGACCCAGTACTTC. Translation gives CASSLGVGRETQYF.

The chain recombines TRBV27 with TRBJ2-5; unclear D gene. V was shortened by 7 bases and J by 0 bases, with 15 bases between the two germline ends. The CDR3 runs to 15 residues. The V gene's germline CDR1 is MNHEY and CDR2 SMNVEV (reference sequence). DNA of the CDR3: TGTGCCAGCAAGGAAAGGTGGGCGTACCAAGAGACCCAGTACTTC. Protein sequence: CASKERWAYQETQYF.

This chain uses TRBV6-5 with TRBJ1-2; no clear D. Trimming cost V 5 bases and J 4 bases, with 11 bases left between them. The CDR3 consists of 13 residues. Per the germline V gene, CDR1 is MNHEY and CDR2 is SVGAGI. The CDR3 spells CASSAGRSYGYTF. CDR3 bases: TGTGCCAGCAGTGCGGGTCGAAGCTATGGCTACACCTTC.

V and J are TRBV30 and TRBJ1-6, with TRBD1 as a possible D gene (5 bases). Per the germline V gene, CDR1 is GTSNPN and CDR2 is SVGIG (reference sequence). The CDR3 consists of 15 residues. The V and J ends lost 1 base and 7 bases respectively, with 14 bases between them. The CDR3 DNA reads as TGTGCCTGGAGTGCGGGGGTCACGGGGAATTCACCCCTCCACTTT. Translating gives CAWSAGVTGNSPLHF.

In its sample, this clone was seen once. V usage is TRBV7-2 and J usage is TRBJ2-5; 8 bases are shared with TRBD2. The end of the DNA aligns better with TRBJ2-7, so the J call may be wrong. In germline, CDR1 is SGHTA, CDR2 FQGNSA. The CDR3 has 16 residues. Here the CDR3 DNA reads TGTGCCAGCAGCTTAGGAACGGCGGGGGGAAGGTACGAGCAGTACTTC. This translates into CASSLGTAGGRYEQYF.

This chain joins TRBV9 and TRBJ2-3, with 9 bases matching TRBD2. The CDR3 runs 16 residues. V shed 0 bases and J 6 bases; nucleotides not matched to a gene: 8. The germline CDR1 and CDR2 sequences are SGDLS and YYNGEE. CDR3 sequence reads: CASSVAQVAGVDTQYF. CDR3 in DNA: TGTGCCAGCAGCGTAGCTCAAGTAGCGGGAGTGGATACGCAGTATTTT.

This chain joins TRBV5-1 and TRBJ2-3, with 7 nucleotides matching TRBD1. This CDR3 contains 18 residues. The V and J ends lost 4 bases and 0 bases, in that order; junction bases with no gene match: 14. Germline V gene lookup returns CDR1 SGHRS and CDR2 YFSETQ. CDR3 DNA: TGCGCCAGCAGCCAACGCCCCGGGACAGATCCTAGCACAGATACGCAGTATTTT. Amino acids: CASSQRPGTDPSTDTQYF.

This clone is labeled medium-sized (0.01 to 0.1%). V gene TRBV10-2 combines with J gene TRBJ2-1; 7 positions match TRBD2. Germline CDR1 WSHSY, CDR2 SAAADI. The CDR3 runs 15 residues. J gave up 6 bases and V 8 bases, and 13 bases lay outside the gene matches. The CDR3 is CASGIFGLVSNEQFF. Here the CDR3 DNA reads TGCGCCAGCGGTATATTTGGACTAGTGTCCAATGAGCAGTTCTTC.

The chain joins TRBV27 to TRBJ2-5; D is possibly TRBD2 (6 bases). The V and J ends lost 5 bases and 11 bases respectively, with 30 bases between them. Per germline, CDR1 MNHEY and CDR2 SMNVEV (reference sequence). This CDR3 spans 17 amino acids. The CDR3 loop reads CASSGPRGRVKTGEQYF. CDR3 bases: TGTGCCAGCAGTGGTCCCCGCGGACGGGTTAAAACGGGAGAGCAGTACTTC.

The rearrangement uses TRBV28 and TRBJ1-6; possible D gene TRBD1, 6 bases. With 9 bases removed from V and 7 bases from J, the gap between germline ends came to 16 bases. Germline V gene lookup returns CDR1 MDHEN and CDR2 SYDVKM. There are 14 residues in the CDR3. For the CDR3, the DNA is TGTGCCAGTACTACAGACAGGACGAATTCACCCCTCCACTTT. As protein: CASTTDRTNSPLHF.

Regarding this clone: This CDR3 is also generated by other DNA sequences in the sample. The chain joins TRBV18 to TRBJ1-5; weak D call: TRBD1 (5 bases). Trimming took off 3 bases at V and 0 bases at J, with 9 bases between the two ends. The V gene's germline CDR1 is KGHSH and CDR2 LQKENI. The CDR3 sequence is 15 residues long. The CDR3 DNA reads TGTGCCAGCTCACCCGACAGTAATAGCAATCAGCCCCAGCATTTT. This gives the protein CASSPDSNSNQPQHF.

This clone came up once. The chain combines TRBV9 with TRBJ2-7; 7 positions match TRBD2. V trimming: 3 bases; J trimming: 4 bases; junction bases outside the gene matches: 16. From germline, CDR1 is SGDLS and CDR2 YYNGEE. The CDR3 is 17 amino acids. This CDR3 reads CASSAGEGGAGWYEQYF. DNA of the CDR3: TGTGCCAGCAGCGCAGGCGAGGGAGGGGCAGGATGGTACGAGCAGTACTTC.

This chain joins TRBV15 and TRBJ1-1, with D maybe TRBD1 (6 bases). The V gene lost 0 bases and the J gene lost 0 bases, with 11 bases spanning the gap. The CDR3 has 16 residues. Germline V gene lookup returns CDR1 LNHNV and CDR2 YYDKDF (reference sequence). In DNA, the CDR3 is TGTGCCACCAGCAGAGACCTGGGACATCTGAACACTGAAGCTTTCTTT. It codes for CATSRDLGHLNTEAFF.

The V and J genes are TRBV7-7 and TRBJ2-7; 8 bases align to TRBD1. Trimming cost V 5 bases and J 9 bases; bases outside gene matches: 12. Germline V gene sequence: CDR1 SSHAT, CDR2 FNYEAQ (reference sequence). This CDR3 spans 14 amino acids. CDR3 coding DNA: TGTGCCAGCAGCCTAGGGACAGGCCAATCGGTGCAGTACTTC. It yields the protein CASSLGTGQSVQYF.

This clone was recorded only once. This chain joins TRBV7-2 and TRBJ2-3, with D maybe TRBD1 (5 bases). In germline, CDR1 is SGHTA, CDR2 FQGNSA. CDR3 length equals 14 residues. V was clipped by 5 bases and J by 6 bases, with 15 bases between them. The CDR3 DNA is TGTGCCAGCAGCCAAGGACATCTGAGGGATACGCAGTATTTT. This sequence encodes CASSQGHLRDTQYF.

The count of this clone is one. The chain links TRBV7-2 to TRBJ2-1, with a tentative D call TRBD2 (6 bases). The CDR3 length is 14 residues. Germline V gives CDR1 SGHTA, CDR2 FQGNSA. V lost 5 bases and J lost 2, with 10 bases in between. The CDR3 bases are TGTGCCAGCAGCCAGTCGGGGGCCTACAATGAGCAGTTCTTC. Translated: CASSQSGAYNEQFF.